These 32 T cell receptor beta chains share one sample of origin, sequenced in a study of T cells in Graves' hyperthyroidism and ophthalmopathy. Regions amplified from RNA transcripts were the TCR beta CDR3 regions. The HTBI primer set served for first-round RT-PCR of the TCR CDR3. TCRdb re-called the multiplex PCR reads with MiXCR, one entry per CDR3 protein. The data hold around 380,000 distinct CDR3 sequences, with about 14% observed a single time. Material for sequencing was blood. The receptors were gathered from a man aged 30-40 years with Graves' hyperthyroidism that later progressed to Graves' ophthalmopathy.

This clonotype occurred many times. V and J are TRBV20-1 and TRBJ2-1, with D possibly called TRBD1 or TRBD2 (5 bases each). V shed 0 bases and J shed 6 bases, with 12 bases lying between them. CDR3 length equals 14 residues. The germline CDR1 and CDR2 sequences are DFQATT and SNEGSKA (reference sequence). The CDR3 loop reads CSARDRGQGNEQFF. The CDR3 DNA reads as TGCAGTGCTAGAGATCGAGGGCAGGGCAATGAGCAGTTCTTC.

The rearrangement joins TRBV5-1 to TRBJ2-3, with D possibly TRBD1 on 5 matching bases. There are 14 residues in the CDR3. Trimming took 4 bases from V and 1 from J, leaving 10 bases between them. CDR1 is SGHRS, CDR2 YFSETQ, per germline. Here the CDR3 reads CASSEGAGTDTQYF. The CDR3 DNA follows: TGCGCCAGCAGCGAAGGGGCCGGCACAGATACGCAGTATTTT.

In this sample, this clonotype turned up a few times. The chain couples TRBV24-1 to TRBJ2-2; 9 nucleotides align to TRBD1. The CDR3 length is 13 residues. The V gene's germline CDR1 is KGHDR and CDR2 SFDVKD. V lost 5 bases and J lost 6; bases outside the gene matches: 0. CDR3 sequence (DNA): TGTGCCACCAGTGGACAGGGGGCCGGGGAGCTGTTTTTT. Translating it yields CATSGQGAGELFF.

This clonotype was counted a few times. The chain links TRBV7-9 to TRBJ1-2; D uncertain. This CDR3 contains 14 residues. Per the germline V gene, CDR1 is SEHNR and CDR2 is FQNEAQ (reference sequence). V lost 1 base to trimming and J lost 8 bases, with 14 bases between them. The CDR3 region has the DNA TGTGCCAGCAGCTTAGAGTTAGGACGGATCGGCTACACCTTC. This translates into CASSLELGRIGYTF.

The sample holds many counts of this clonotype. This rearrangement joins TRBV20-1 to TRBJ2-3; D remains unclear. The V end was cut by 5 bases, the J end by 2 bases, with 11 bases between. This CDR3 has 13 residues. CDR1 DFQATT and CDR2 SNEGSKA come from the germline V gene (reference sequence). The CDR3 loop reads CSAFPYHTDTQYF. CDR3 sequence (DNA): TGCAGTGCTTTCCCCTATCACACAGATACGCAGTATTTT.

In this sample, this clonotype turned up many times. The rearrangement links TRBV20-1 to TRBJ1-1; D not resolved. Trimming cost V 3 bases and J 0 bases, with 8 bases left between them. Germline V CDR1 and CDR2: DFQATT, SNEGSKA (reference sequence). The CDR3 contains 13 residues. This CDR3 is CSARWAVNTEAFF. In DNA, the CDR3 is TGCAGTGCTAGGTGGGCAGTGAACACTGAAGCTTTCTTT.

There are many counts of this clonotype. The chain is built from TRBV29-1 and TRBJ1-4; TRBD1 aligns across 8 bases. The germline CDR1 and CDR2 sequences are SQVTM and ANQGSEA. V lost 7 bases to trimming and J lost 1 base; unmatched junction nucleotides: 5. This CDR3 comprises 14 residues. CDR3 region: CSGLQGETNEKLFF. The CDR3 region has the DNA TGCAGCGGCCTACAGGGGGAAACTAATGAAAAACTGTTTTTT.

This clonotype was seen a single time. A much more abundant neighbour one base away suggests this may be a read error. No conserved phenylalanine or tryptophan ends this CDR3, so it is likely a read error. The chain combines TRBV20-1 with TRBJ2-7; TRBD2 matches at 9 bases. The junction had 6 bases not matched to a gene; V was cut back by 3 bases and J by 0 bases. Germline CDR1 reads DFQATT; CDR2 reads SNEGSKA (reference sequence). The length of the CDR3 is 15 residues. The DNA of the CDR3 is TGCAGTGCTAGGACAGCGGGGGGAACCTCCTACGAGCAGTACCTC. Translated: CSARTAGGTSYEQYL.

The gene calls are TRBV15 and TRBJ2-3; possible D gene TRBD2, 6 bases. The germline V gene encodes CDR1 LNHNV and CDR2 YYDKDF (reference sequence). The CDR3 is made up of 21 amino acids. V was shortened by 2 bases and J by 1 base, with 28 bases between the two germline ends. In nucleotides, the CDR3 is TGTGCCACCAGCAGACTCCTGGGGAATCGCGGGGTGATCCCGGGCACAGATACGCAGTATTTT. It is translated as CATSRLLGNRGVIPGTDTQYF.

About this clonotype: A read error is possible here, since a much larger clone lies one base away. V gene TRBV6-1 combines with J gene TRBJ2-1; tentative D call: TRBD2 (5 bases). The CDR3 has 14 residues. Germline-derived CDR1 and CDR2 are MNHNS and SASEGT. CDR3 loop: CTSSDPRVYNEQFF. The CDR3 DNA sequence: TGTACCAGCAGTGATCCGAGGGTTTACAATGAGCAGTTCTTC.

In its sample, this clonotype was seen many times. CDR3 sequence reads: CASSLYTEAFF. The DNA of the CDR3 is TGTGCCAGCAGTTTATACACTGAAGCTTTCTTT. The chain carries TRBV28 and TRBJ1-1; no clear D gene. The CDR3 loop spans 11 amino acids. In germline, CDR1 is MDHEN, CDR2 SYDVKM. V shed 1 base and J shed 3 bases, with 0 bases lying between them.

This clonotype was seen many times. V usage is TRBV27 and J usage is TRBJ2-2; either TRBD1 or TRBD2 may supply D (5 bases each). CDR1 and CDR2 (germline): MNHEY, SMNVEV (reference sequence). The CDR3 covers 16 residues. V lost 5 bases to trimming and J lost 5 bases, with 18 bases between them. The CDR3: CASSPGTPKGTGELFF. Written as DNA, the CDR3 is TGTGCCAGCAGTCCCGGGACCCCAAAGGGTACCGGGGAGCTGTTTTTT.

The rearrangement links TRBV30 to TRBJ2-1; D is perhaps TRBD2 (6 bases). Trimming left V 6 bases short and J 9 bases short, with 21 bases between. The CDR3 runs to 14 residues. CDR1 and CDR2 (germline): GTSNPN, SVGIG (reference sequence). This CDR3 is CACTAGGFQIEQFF. For the CDR3, the DNA is TGTGCCTGTACCGCTGGGGGGTTTCAGATTGAGCAGTTCTTC.

The genes are TRBV9 and TRBJ1-2; 7 bases are shared with TRBD1. Germline CDR1 and CDR2: SGDLS and YYNGEE. This CDR3 has 14 amino acids. With 6 bases clipped from V and 1 base from J, the junction kept 6 bases outside the gene matches. The DNA for the CDR3 is TGTGCCAGCACAGGGGACAGAATTAACTATGGCTACACCTTC. Translated: CASTGDRINYGYTF.

This clonotype was detected a few times. The chain uses TRBV20-1 and TRBJ2-1; D is perhaps TRBD2 (5 bases). Germline values: CDR1 DFQATT, CDR2 SNEGSKA (reference sequence). The CDR3 totals 13 residues. With 6 bases removed from V and 9 bases from J, the gap between germline ends came to 18 bases. CDR3 in DNA: TGCAGTGCCTCATCACTAGGAAACGTTGAGCAGTTCTTC. Protein product: CSASSLGNVEQFF.

At least ten counts were recorded for this clonotype. The chain recombines TRBV5-1 with TRBJ2-3; tentative D call: TRBD1 (6 bases). The germline CDR1 and CDR2 sequences are SGHRS and YFSETQ. The CDR3 totals 18 residues. Trimming took 4 bases from V and 3 from J, leaving 24 bases between them. This CDR3 reads CASSDPVWTAQGTDTQYF. CDR3 nucleotides: TGCGCCAGCAGCGACCCTGTTTGGACAGCCCAAGGTACAGATACGCAGTATTTT.

In this sample, this clonotype turned up many times. This rearrangement joins TRBV28 to TRBJ2-7; 9 bases match TRBD1. Per germline, CDR1 MDHEN and CDR2 SYDVKM. V trimming: 5 bases; J trimming: 6 bases; junction bases outside the gene matches: 5. The CDR3 runs to 13 residues. CDR3 DNA sequence: TGTGCCAGCAGTCAGGGACAGGGCGGCGAGCAGTACTTC. Protein sequence: CASSQGQGGEQYF.

This clonotype has at least ten counts. The chain combines TRBV7-9 with TRBJ2-1; 7 nucleotides agree with TRBD1. V lost 5 bases, J lost 2 bases, and 0 bases stayed unmatched. Germline V lookup: CDR1 SEHNR, CDR2 FQNEAQ (reference sequence). The CDR3 consists of 13 residues. CDR3 in amino acids: CASSQGAYNEQFF. The CDR3 DNA is TGTGCCAGCAGCCAGGGGGCCTACAATGAGCAGTTCTTC.

This clonotype occurred once. One base away lies a much larger clone, so this may be a sequencing read error. The CDR3 carries no conserved terminal phenylalanine or tryptophan, so it likely arises from a read error. This sequence joins TRBV20-1 and TRBJ1-1; 9 positions match TRBD1. V lost 1 base and J lost 3; bases outside the gene matches: 6. Germline V gene lookup returns CDR1 DFQATT and CDR2 SNEGSKA (reference sequence). The CDR3 totals 15 residues. This chain's CDR3 is CSARGQGGFDTEAFC. CDR3 nucleotides: TGCAGTGCTAGAGGACAGGGGGGGTTTGACACTGAAGCTTTCTGT.

Only a few counts were recorded for this clonotype. A read error may account for a junction end that differs from germline. The chain links TRBV29-1 to TRBJ2-3; D unclear. Per the germline V gene, CDR1 is SQVTM and CDR2 is ANQGSEA. The CDR3 loop spans 11 amino acids. This CDR3 reads CSVQDGHTQYF. The DNA for the CDR3 is TGCAGCGTTCAAGACGGTCATACGCAGTATTTT.

The sample holds many counts of this clonotype. This rearrangement joins TRBV12-3 or TRBV12-4 to TRBJ2-2, with 10 bases fitting TRBD1. Trimming removed 6 bases from V and 0 bases from J; junction bases left unmatched: 1. This CDR3 has 15 residues. CDR3 loop: CASRGQGTNTGELFF. The CDR3, as DNA: TGTGCCAGCAGGGGACAGGGGACGAACACCGGGGAGCTGTTTTTT.

This clonotype has just a few counts. Here the CDR3 DNA reads TGTGCCAGTAGTCAGAGGGGGGGGCAAACTGAAGCTTTCTTT. Protein sequence: CASSQRGGQTEAFF. This sequence joins TRBV19 and TRBJ1-1; D is perhaps TRBD1 (6 bases). V lost 5 bases and J 5 bases, leaving 15 bases between the germline ends. The CDR3 sequence is 14 residues long. The germline V gene encodes CDR1 LNHDA and CDR2 SQIVND (reference sequence). Based on the CDR3 plus reference TRBV19 and TRBJ1-1, the full variable domain is DGGITQSPKYLFRKEGQNVTLSCEQNLNHDAMYWYRQDPGQGLRLIYYSQIVNDFQKGDIAEGYSVSREKKESFPLTVTSAQKNPTAFYLCASSQRGGQTEAFFGQGTRLTVV.

This clonotype was counted a few times. In nucleotides, the CDR3 is TGTGCCATCAGTAACGGGACAGCCTATAATTCACCCCTCCACTTT. Encoded protein: CAISNGTAYNSPLHF. This chain connects TRBV10-3 to TRBJ1-6, with 7 bases aligning to TRBD1. The length of the CDR3 is 15 residues. V dropped 5 bases and J dropped 2; count of bases not matched to a gene: 3. CDR1 ENHRY and CDR2 SYGVKD come from the germline V gene.

Many counts were recorded for this clonotype. This chain uses TRBV6-1 with TRBJ1-6; 8 bases are shared with TRBD1. Germline V gives CDR1 MNHNS, CDR2 SASEGT. CDR3 length: 15 residues. After removal of 5 bases from V and 10 bases from J, the junction contained 10 bases not matched to a gene. The CDR3 nucleotides are TGTGCCAGCAGTTATTCCGACAGGGGTGGGTCACCCCTCCACTTT. It specifies CASSYSDRGGSPLHF.

The table lists this clonotype with a few counts. The gene calls are TRBV18 and TRBJ1-2; D is undetermined. This CDR3 is 15 amino acids long. Deletions cut 3 bases from V and 5 bases from J, with 16 bases between. Germline-derived CDR1 and CDR2 are KGHSH and LQKENI. This CDR3 is CASSPSAGGRYGYTF. The CDR3 DNA reads TGTGCCAGCTCACCCTCGGCGGGAGGGCGTTATGGCTACACCTTC.

This clonotype was detected ten times or more. The chain employs TRBV7-9 and TRBJ1-2; no firm D call. The CDR3 runs to 11 residues. Germline CDR1 and CDR2: SEHNR and FQNEAQ (reference sequence). V was trimmed by 5 bases and J by 8 bases, leaving 9 bases between them. For the CDR3, the DNA is TGTGCCAGCAGCCATCCGGAGGGCTACACCTTC. Protein product: CASSHPEGYTF.

The chain combines TRBV19 with TRBJ2-1, with 7 nucleotides matching TRBD1. The CDR3 covers 13 residues. V shed 7 bases and J 5 bases; nucleotides not matched to a gene: 5. Germline CDR1 and CDR2: LNHDA and SQIVND (reference sequence). In DNA form, the CDR3 reads TGTGCCAGTAATTTAAGGGGGCACAATGAGCAGTTCTTC. Amino acids: CASNLRGHNEQFF.

This clonotype was detected many times. The chain carries TRBV7-9 and TRBJ1-2; weak D call: TRBD1 (5 bases). CDR3 length: 16 residues. Germline V gene sequence: CDR1 SEHNR, CDR2 FQNEAQ (reference sequence). The ends were cut back, 2 bases at V and 4 bases at J, with 17 bases in the middle. CDR3 bases: TGTGCCAGCAGCTTATTTAGAACGGCAGGGTTCTATGGCTACACCTTC. This sequence encodes CASSLFRTAGFYGYTF.

In this sample, this clonotype turned up many times. The chain recombines TRBV28 with TRBJ1-5; perhaps TRBD1 as D (6 bases). The CDR3 has 14 amino acids. V gave up 4 bases and J gave up 3 bases, with 10 bases separating them. The germline gives CDR1 MDHEN, CDR2 SYDVKM. Here the CDR3 reads CASSYRVPNQPQHF. In DNA, the CDR3 is TGTGCCAGCAGTTACAGGGTTCCCAATCAGCCCCAGCATTTT.

The table lists this clonotype with many counts. The V call is TRBV15, the J call TRBJ2-7; 11 bases match TRBD2. The J segment lost 6 bases and the V segment lost 3 bases, leaving 7 bases of the junction unmatched. CDR3 length equals 15 residues. The germline gives CDR1 LNHNV, CDR2 YYDKDF (reference sequence). This chain's CDR3 is CATSSLAGGPAEQYF. The CDR3 nucleotides are TGTGCCACCAGCAGTTTAGCGGGGGGGCCTGCCGAGCAGTACTTC.

This clonotype has a count of ten or more. The chain couples TRBV20-1 to TRBJ1-1, with a possible D match to TRBD1 (6 bases). The CDR3 is 12 amino acids. The germline CDR1 and CDR2 sequences are DFQATT and SNEGSKA (reference sequence). V was trimmed by 3 bases and J by 6 bases, leaving 11 bases between them. CDR3 sequence: CSASRGTAEAFF. CDR3 in DNA: TGCAGTGCTAGCAGGGGTACCGCTGAAGCTTTCTTT.

DNA for the CDR3: TGTGCCAGCTCCTGGGCCGGCGGGGAGTCCTACGAGCAGTACTTC. It specifies CASSWAGGESYEQYF. The rearrangement joins TRBV18 to TRBJ2-7; D perhaps matches TRBD2 (6 bases). The CDR3 has 15 residues. Germline V lookup: CDR1 KGHSH, CDR2 LQKENI. Trimming removed 6 bases at V and 1 base at J, with 16 bases between.